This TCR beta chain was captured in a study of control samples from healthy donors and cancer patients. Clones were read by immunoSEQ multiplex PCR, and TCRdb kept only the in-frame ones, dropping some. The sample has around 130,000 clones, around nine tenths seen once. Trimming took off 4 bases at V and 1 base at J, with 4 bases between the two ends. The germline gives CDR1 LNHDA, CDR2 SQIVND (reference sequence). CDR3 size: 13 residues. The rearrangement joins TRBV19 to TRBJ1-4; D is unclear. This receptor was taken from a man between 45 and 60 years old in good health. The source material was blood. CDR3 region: CASSSLTNEKLFF. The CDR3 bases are TGTGCCAGTAGTAGTCTAACTAATGAAAAACTGTTTTTT.